This is a list of T cell receptor beta chains from one sample in a study of cytomegalovirus exposure and HLA in healthy donors. Assay: immunoSEQ multiplex PCR; the TCRdb copy retains only in-frame clones and omits some. The sample yields about 120,000 clones, approximately 77% seen once. The specimen sequenced was PBMCs. These receptors were taken from a man in his fifties or sixties in good health and CMV-seropositive. The CDR3 runs from the conserved cysteine through the conserved F or W. A D gene is named only where the DNA matches it firmly. Size is stated for part of the rows, as once, few or many counts, or as a class when the clone is expanded.

CDR3 protein,CDR3 DNA,V gene,clone size,J gene,D gene
CASSIGGTPDDEQYF,TGTGCCAGCAGTATAGGCGGGACCCCTGACGACGAGCAGTACTTC,TRBV28,few,TRBJ2-7,NA
CASSPPGVGTQYF,TGTGCCAGCAGCCCGCCGGGAGTTGGTACGCAGTATTTT,TRBV7-2,few,TRBJ2-3,NA
CASKRGHLGPNEKLFF,TGTGCCAGCAAGAGGGGGCATTTAGGACCTAATGAAAAACTGTTTTTT,TRBV7-8,once,TRBJ1-4,TRBD1
CASSQDGGTATNEKLFF,TGTGCCAGCAGCCAAGACGGCGGAACTGCAACTAATGAAAAACTGTTTTTT,TRBV4-2,NA,TRBJ1-4,NA
CASSEDSGRRIEQYF,TGTGCCAGCAGTGAAGATAGCGGGAGAAGGATCGAGCAGTACTTC,TRBV2,NA,TRBJ2-7,TRBD2
CASSLFSVGTEAFF,TGTGCCAGCAGTTTGTTTTCGGTTGGCACTGAAGCTTTCTTT,TRBV27,NA,TRBJ1-1,NA
CASSFPGQITEAFF,TGTGCCAGCAGCTTTCCGGGACAGATCACTGAAGCTTTCTTT,TRBV6-1,NA,TRBJ1-1,TRBD1
CASSYSRTGGDTQYF,TGTGCCAGCAGTTACTCGAGAACAGGGGGAGATACGCAGTATTTT,TRBV6-5,NA,TRBJ2-3,TRBD1
CASSPANRAYEQYF,TGTGCCAGCAGTCCCGCGAACAGAGCCTACGAGCAGTACTTC,TRBV28,NA,TRBJ2-7,NA
CASSIKREPSYEQYF,TGTGCCAGTAGTATAAAGCGGGAACCTTCCTACGAGCAGTACTTC,TRBV19,NA,TRBJ2-7,TRBD2
CAISESSRSSYNEQFF,TGTGCCATCAGTGAGTCTTCACGGAGTTCCTACAATGAGCAGTTCTTC,TRBV10-3,NA,TRBJ2-1,NA
CASSLAAGGPYNEQFF,TGCGCCAGCAGCTTGGCGGCGGGGGGGCCTTACAATGAGCAGTTCTTC,TRBV5-1,many,TRBJ2-1,TRBD2
CASSPGTSGSYEQYF,TGTGCCAGCTCACCCGGGACTAGCGGGAGCTACGAGCAGTACTTC,TRBV18,NA,TRBJ2-7,TRBD2
CASSTTSETDTQYF,TGTGCCAGCAGCACGACTAGCGAAACAGATACGCAGTATTTT,TRBV7-6,NA,TRBJ2-3,TRBD2
CVSSPGGEGAYEQYF,TGTGTCAGCAGTCCGGGCGGGGAAGGGGCCTACGAGCAGTACTTC,TRBV28,NA,TRBJ2-7,NA
CASSLGQATSYTF,TGCGCCAGCAGCTTGGGACAGGCCACGAGCTACACCTTC,TRBV5-1,NA,TRBJ1-2,NA
CASSFGGSPNYGYTF,TGTGCCAGCAGTTTTGGGGGCAGCCCTAATTATGGCTACACCTTC,TRBV27,NA,TRBJ1-2,NA
CASSYEGASDTQYF,TGTGCCAGCAGCTATGAGGGAGCGTCAGATACGCAGTATTTT,TRBV11-3,NA,TRBJ2-3,NA
CASSQDTFSGLYNEQFF,TGCGCCAGCAGCCAAGATACCTTCAGCGGGCTATACAATGAGCAGTTCTTC,TRBV4-1,few,TRBJ2-1,NA
CASRSPTGGLYSNQPQHF,TGTGCCAGCAGATCACCGACGGGGGGACTCTATAGCAATCAGCCCCAGCATTTT,TRBV11-2,NA,TRBJ1-5,NA
CASSNQNIQYF,TGTGCCAGTTCTAATCAAAACATTCAGTACTTC,TRBV2,NA,TRBJ2-4,NA
CASSLTANTGELFF,TGTGCCAGCAGCTTAACAGCCAACACCGGGGAGCTGTTTTTT,TRBV7-6,few,TRBJ2-2,NA
CASSTWGRDRRPFNYGYTF,TGTGCCAGCAGCACCTGGGGGCGGGACAGACGACCTTTCAACTATGGCTACACCTTC,TRBV21-1,NA,TRBJ1-2,NA
CASSPLAGGETQYF,TGTGCCAGCTCACCCCTTGCGGGGGGAGAGACCCAGTACTTC,TRBV18,NA,TRBJ2-5,TRBD2
CATSSRGAWGQPQHF,TGTGCCACCAGCTCCCGGGGGGCATGGGGACAGCCCCAGCATTTT,TRBV15,once,TRBJ1-5,NA
CASSYPGGAGDTQYF,TGTGCCAGCAGTTACCCTGGCGGGGCCGGAGATACGCAGTATTTT,TRBV6-5,NA,TRBJ2-3,NA
CASSQGGDRFYEQYF,TGCGCCAGCAGCCAAGGGGGGGACAGATTCTACGAGCAGTACTTC,TRBV4-1,NA,TRBJ2-7,NA
CAWSVRSVSGRYEQYF,TGTGCCTGGAGTGTACGATCTGTTAGCGGGAGGTACGAGCAGTACTTC,TRBV30,NA,TRBJ2-7,TRBD2
CASSSQGSTEAFF,TGTGCCAGCAGCTCCCAGGGCAGCACTGAAGCTTTCTTT,TRBV7-2,NA,TRBJ1-1,NA
CASSAQGQNYGYTF,TGCGCCAGCAGCGCCCAGGGACAGAACTATGGCTACACCTTC,TRBV9,NA,TRBJ1-2,TRBD1
CASSLAGGPLNEQFF,TGTGCCAGCAGCTTAGCGGGAGGGCCCTTGAATGAGCAGTTCTTC,TRBV7-9,NA,TRBJ2-1,TRBD2
CASSRLAGGGSYEQYF,TGTGCCAGCAGCCGACTAGCGGGTGGGGGTTCCTACGAGCAGTACTTC,TRBV7-2,NA,TRBJ2-7,TRBD2
CASSPSGNTEAFF,TGTGCCAGCAGCCCGTCGGGTAACACTGAAGCTTTCTTT,TRBV9,NA,TRBJ1-1,NA
CATAAGTGVKQYF,TGTGCCACTGCAGCGGGGACAGGGGTAAAGCAGTACTTC,TRBV7-2,NA,TRBJ2-7,TRBD1
CASSLALFAEQFF,TGTGCCAGCAGCTTAGCACTTTTTGCTGAGCAGTTCTTC,TRBV7-6,few,TRBJ2-1,NA
CASSLGGSWAYGYTF,TGTGCCAGCAGCTTGGGGGGCAGCTGGGCCTATGGCTACACCTTC,TRBV5-4,NA,TRBJ1-2,NA
CASSLEGANTEAFF,TGCGCCAGCTCCTTGGAGGGGGCGAACACTGAAGCTTTCTTT,TRBV4-1,NA,TRBJ1-1,TRBD1
CASSPDRGGGYTF,TGTGCCAGCAGCCCCGACAGGGGGGGAGGCTACACCTTC,TRBV5-4,NA,TRBJ1-2,TRBD1
CAISVTGYNTEAFF,TGTGCCATCAGTGTGACAGGGTACAACACTGAAGCTTTCTTT,TRBV10-3,NA,TRBJ1-1,TRBD1
CASSELASGSLEQFF,TGTGCCAGCAGTGAATTGGCTAGCGGGAGTCTTGAGCAGTTCTTC,TRBV2,NA,TRBJ2-1,TRBD2
CASSTKTGGGEKLFF,TGTGCCAGCAGTACCAAGACAGGGGGAGGTGAAAAACTGTTTTTT,TRBV28,NA,TRBJ1-4,TRBD1